This is a list of T cell receptor beta chains from one sample in a study of technical replicates of blood from a handful of donors. The assay was immunoSEQ multiplex PCR, and TCRdb's table has in-frame clones only and misses some. Of under 95,000 clones listed, 90% to 95% are singletons. Sequencing input: T cells isolated from PBMCs. Receptors were obtained from a human donor in good health. CDR3s include the opening cysteine and the closing phenylalanine or tryptophan. D genes are given only for firm matches. Clone size is stated in some rows and not others, as once, few, many or a class when expanded.

>19|-|TRBV19|TRBJ2-6|TRBD1
TGTGCCAGTAGCAAATATACCGGGACAGGAGCGTCTGGGGCCAACGTCCTGACTTTC
CASSKYTGTGASGANVLTF
>15|-|TRBV4-1|TRBJ1-5|-
TGCGCCAGCAGCCCAGAAACAGGGACAAATCAGCCCCAGCATTTT
CASSPETGTNQPQHF
>15|-|TRBV19|TRBJ1-3|TRBD1
TGTGCCAGTAGTTGGACAGGGAACTCTGGAAACACCATATATTTT
CASSWTGNSGNTIYF
>14|-|TRBV15|TRBJ2-3|TRBD2
TGTGCCACCGGGGGTAGCGGGAGGACCGGGATGCAGTATTTT
CATGGSGRTGMQYF
>14|-|TRBV25-1|TRBJ1-4|TRBD1
TGTGCCAGCCGACCGGGACAGGGCTACGAAAAACTGTTTTTT
CASRPGQGYEKLFF
>15|-|TRBV28|TRBJ1-5|-
TGTGCCAGCAGTTTACGGACCTCAAGGGGCCAGCCCCAGCATTTT
CASSLRTSRGQPQHF
>13|-|TRBV2|TRBJ1-1|-
TGTGCCAGCAGTGAATACGGGAACACTGAAGCTTTCTTT
CASSEYGNTEAFF
>12|-|TRBV10-2|TRBJ2-1|TRBD1
TGCGCCACCGGACAGGGGGGGAATGAGCAGTTCTTC
CATGQGGNEQFF
>22|-|TRBV4-1|TRBJ2-6|TRBD1
TGCGCCAGCAGCCAAGTTGCCAGAGTCCGGGACAGGGAGGTTGCTGGGGCCAACGTCCTGACTTTC
CASSQVARVRDREVAGANVLTF
>14|once|TRBV18|TRBJ2-1|TRBD2
TGTGCCAGCTTCAGGACCGGGACTAGGAATGAGCAGTTCTTC
CASFRTGTRNEQFF
>15|once|TRBV7-9|TRBJ2-7|TRBD1
TGTGCCAGCAGCTTACGGGACAGCCCTTCCTACGAGCAGTACTTC
CASSLRDSPSYEQYF
>15|-|TRBV30|TRBJ2-4|TRBD1
TGTGCCTGGAGTTACAGGGGGGTAGCCAAAAACATTCAGTACTTC
CAWSYRGVAKNIQYF
>14|-|TRBV7-9|TRBJ1-3|-
TGTGCCAGCAGCCACGACAGCTCTGGAAACACCATATATTTT
CASSHDSSGNTIYF
>15|-|TRBV4-1|TRBJ2-7|-
TGCGCCAGCAGCCAAGATTCGAGGGCAGTTTACGAGCAGTACTTC
CASSQDSRAVYEQYF
>15|-|TRBV15|TRBJ1-2|TRBD1
TGTGCCACCAGCAGAGGGGGGGTAGGGGGCGGTGGCTACACCTTC
CATSRGGVGGGGYTF
>19|-|TRBV5-4|TRBJ2-5|TRBD2
TGTGCCAGCGGAAAATTAGGGACTAGCGGGAGAAAAGGGCAAGAGACCCAGTACTTC
CASGKLGTSGRKGQETQYF
>15|-|TRBV29-1|TRBJ2-7|TRBD1
TGCAGCGTTGCAACAGAGGACAGGGCGACCTACGAGCAGTACTTC
CSVATEDRATYEQYF
>14|-|TRBV29-1|TRBJ2-3|TRBD1
TGCAGCGTTTACCGGGACAGGGTAACAGATACGCAGTATTTT
CSVYRDRVTDTQYF
>14|-|TRBV30|TRBJ2-7|TRBD1
TGTGCCTGGGGACGGGACAGGGGAGGCGGCGAGCAGTACTTC
CAWGRDRGGGEQYF
>20|-|TRBV5-1|TRBJ1-1|-
TGCGCCAGCAGCTTGGTCCGCTTCGCTCGTTCAGCCAGGGATGGCACTGAAGCTTTCTTT
CASSLVRFARSARDGTEAFF
>16|few|TRBV28|TRBJ2-2|TRBD2
TGTGCCAGCATCGACCTAGCGGAGATTAACACCGGGGAGCTGTTTTTT
CASIDLAEINTGELFF
>14|-|TRBV11-3|TRBJ2-7|TRBD1
TGTGCCAGCAACTCTCGGACAGGGGCCTTCGAGCAGTACTTC
CASNSRTGAFEQYF
>13|few|TRBV13|TRBJ1-1|-
TGTGCCAGCAGCTCGCCTCTCTCCGGTGTTTGTTTCTTT
CASSSPLSGVCFF
>16|-|TRBV27|TRBJ1-3|TRBD1
TGTGCCAGCAGCCCGCTACAAGGACAGGAGGAAGACACCATATATTTT
CASSPLQGQEEDTIYF
>14|few|TRBV10-1|TRBJ1-1|-
TGCGCCAGCATGACGACCTGGAGGGACACTGAAGCTTTCTTT
CASMTTWRDTEAFF
>15|-|TRBV4-1|TRBJ1-4|-
TGCGCCAGCAGCCAAGACGTGACTTTGAATGAAAAACTGTTTTTT
CASSQDVTLNEKLFF
>14|-|TRBV7-8|TRBJ1-1|-
TGTGCCAGCAGCTTAGGGAGGGAAGGTACTGAAGCTTTCTTT
CASSLGREGTEAFF
>14|-|TRBV6-4|TRBJ1-1|-
TGTGCCAGCAGGGCTGACAGGTTGAACACTGAAGCTTTCTTT
CASRADRLNTEAFF
>17|-|TRBV7-9|TRBJ1-1|TRBD1
TGTGCCAGCAGCTTATTCTCCTCCAAGCAGGGGGACACTGAAGCTTTCTTT
CASSLFSSKQGDTEAFF
>11|-|TRBV29-1|TRBJ2-7|TRBD1
TGCAGCGCCAGACAGGGTAACGAGCAGTACTTC
CSARQGNEQYF
>11|-|TRBV19|TRBJ1-2|-
TGTGCCAGTAGCAACAGCTATGGCTACACCTTC
CASSNSYGYTF
>13|-|TRBV6-5|TRBJ1-1|TRBD1
TGTGCCAGCAGCAGGGGGCAGGCTACTGAAGCTTTCTTT
CASSRGQATEAFF
>14|few|TRBV2|TRBJ1-5|-
TGTGCCAGCAGTCCAGGACTGACCAATCAGCCCCAGCATTTT
CASSPGLTNQPQHF
>14|-|TRBV5-4|TRBJ1-3|-
TGTGCCAGCAGCTACGGGACATCTGGAAACACCATATATTTT
CASSYGTSGNTIYF
>12|-|TRBV6-6|TRBJ1-1|-
TGTGCCAGCAGTTACCCAAACACTGAAGCTTTCTTT
CASSYPNTEAFF
>14|-|TRBV9|TRBJ2-7|-
TGTGCCAGCAGCGAACATCTTAACTCCTACGAGCAGTACTTC
CASSEHLNSYEQYF
>14|-|TRBV5-6|TRBJ1-2|TRBD1
TGTGCCAGCAGCTGGTGGACAGGGGACTATGGCTACACCTTC
CASSWWTGDYGYTF
>13|-|TRBV7-9|TRBJ2-7|-
TGTGCCAGCAGCGGAGGGACAGTCTACGAGCAGTACTTC
CASSGGTVYEQYF
>17|once|TRBV13|TRBJ1-4|TRBD1
TGTGCCAGCAGCTACCGACAGGGATATGCAACTAATGAAAAACTGTTTTTT
CASSYRQGYATNEKLFF
>14|-|TRBV19|TRBJ1-5|-
TGTGCCAGTTCGCTCACAGGGAGTGGTCAGCCCCAGCATTTT
CASSLTGSGQPQHF
>10|-|TRBV6-5|TRBJ2-1|-
TGTGCCACCCCCTCCAATGAGCAGTTCTTC
CATPSNEQFF
>17|-|TRBV7-3|TRBJ1-2|TRBD1
TGTGCCAGCAGCTTAAATCGGGGACAGGGAGACAACTATGGCTACACCTTC
CASSLNRGQGDNYGYTF
>15|-|TRBV7-9|TRBJ2-7|TRBD1
TGTGCCAGCAGCTCGGGACAGGGTTCCTCCTACGAGCAGTACTTC
CASSSGQGSSYEQYF
>16|-|TRBV5-1|TRBJ2-7|TRBD1
TGCGCCAGCAGCTTAGGCGGGACAGGGGGAAACTACGAGCAGTACTTC
CASSLGGTGGNYEQYF
>16|-|TRBV6-5|TRBJ1-4|-
TGTGCCAGCAGTTACGGTATCGACGGGGAGCGAGAAAAACTGTTTTTT
CASSYGIDGEREKLFF
>12|-|TRBV6-1|TRBJ1-2|-
TGTGCCAGCAACGACAGGTCCAACGGCTACACCTTC
CASNDRSNGYTF
>15|-|TRBV28|TRBJ2-1|TRBD2
TGTGCCAGCAGTGCCGGGAGGGCACCCTACAATGAGCAGTTCTTC
CASSAGRAPYNEQFF
>13|-|TRBV28|TRBJ2-7|-
TGTGCCAGCAGTGGGGCCCTCTCCTACGAGCAGTACTTC
CASSGALSYEQYF
>15|-|TRBV28|TRBJ2-1|TRBD2
TGTGCCAGCGGGCCTAGCGGGACCCCACAATCTGAGCAGTTCTTC
CASGPSGTPQSEQFF
>15|-|TRBV9|TRBJ2-3|-
TGTGCCAGCAGCGTAGGCGGGGGACACACAGATACGCAGTATTTT
CASSVGGGHTDTQYF